This T cell receptor (beta chain) was sequenced for a study of blood T cells in healthy people across ages. Whole-study results and caveats: Both higher diversity and more naive CD4+ cells marked long-lived donors when set against aged donors. The diversity estimates, figures obtained from one million T cells, were considered underestimates.

As concerns this clonotype: Antigen: not known.

After removal of 6 bases from V and 8 bases from J, the junction contained 12 bases not matched to a gene. Germline CDR1 SGHTA, CDR2 FQGTGA. This CDR3 has 15 amino acids. Isolated PBMCs totaled at least 7 million in each sample. With a J-beta primer mix and a sample-barcoded 5' primer, a second PCR ran 7 to 11 cycles. TCRdb re-analysed the 5' RACE reads in MiXCR, keeping a single row per CDR3 protein. The sample yields about 780,000 distinct CDR3 sequences, less than 80% seen once. The receptor was isolated from a man between 25 and 39 years old in good health. Specimen: blood. The chain has TRBV7-3 and TRBJ2-1, with 8 bases matching TRBD2. The CDR3: CASSRRLARGDEQFF. The CDR3 DNA is TGTGCCAGCAGTCGGAGACTAGCGAGGGGGGATGAGCAGTTCTTC.